This T cell receptor (beta chain) was retrieved from a study of control samples from healthy donors and cancer patients. Produced via immunoSEQ multiplex PCR; TCRdb's table is partial and in-frame only. The sample contains more than 140,000 clones, about 90% of which appear only once. Germline assignment: CDR1 MNHEY and CDR2 SVGAGI. The CDR3 has 14 residues. Trimming removed 6 bases from V and 1 base from J, with 10 bases in between. Sequencing was done on a sample of blood. The TCR comes from a man aged 18 to 35 in good health. V usage is TRBV6-5 and J usage is TRBJ1-3; TRBD1 might be the D (6 bases). The CDR3 bases are TGTGCCAGCAGCCAGACAGGTTCTGGAAACACCATATATTTT. Protein product: CASSQTGSGNTIYF.